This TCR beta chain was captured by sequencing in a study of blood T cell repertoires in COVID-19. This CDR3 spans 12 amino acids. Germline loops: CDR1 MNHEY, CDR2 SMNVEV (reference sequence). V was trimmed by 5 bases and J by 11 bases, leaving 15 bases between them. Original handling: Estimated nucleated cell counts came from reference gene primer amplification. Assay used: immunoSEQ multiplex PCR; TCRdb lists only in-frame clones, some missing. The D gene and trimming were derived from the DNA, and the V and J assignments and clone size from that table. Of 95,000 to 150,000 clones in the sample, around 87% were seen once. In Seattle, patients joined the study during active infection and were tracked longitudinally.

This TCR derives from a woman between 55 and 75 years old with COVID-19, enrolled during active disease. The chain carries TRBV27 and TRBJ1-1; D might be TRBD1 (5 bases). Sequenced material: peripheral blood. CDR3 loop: CASSDLPGRAFF. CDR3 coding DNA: TGTGCCAGCAGTGACCTCCCAGGGCGGGCTTTCTTT.